The 25 T cell receptor beta chains in this list originate from one sample, sequenced in a study of CD8 T cells in Susac syndrome. Random hexamers primed reverse transcription of 0.5 to 1 ug RNA. TCRdb fed the immunoSEQ multiplex PCR reads into MiXCR, producing one record per CDR3 protein. The table includes over 300,000 distinct CDR3 sequences, around 92% detected once. The sequenced material came from CD4+ T cells from PBMCs. These TCRs come from a human donor with multiple sclerosis.

CDR3 in DNA: TGTGCCAGCAGTAACCCCGGGACTCCTTTAATCGGGCAGTACTTC. Protein product: CASSNPGTPLIGQYF. The V call is TRBV6-2 or TRBV6-3, the J call TRBJ2-7; weak D call: TRBD2 (6 bases). The CDR3 has 15 amino acids. CDR1 and CDR2 from the germline V gene are MNHEY and SVGEGT. Trimming shortened V by 5 bases and J by 9 bases, and 23 bases separated the two germline ends.

A remark on this clonotype: One end of the junction fails to match germline, which may point to a read error. This rearrangement joins TRBV7-7 to TRBJ2-1, with D uncertain. This CDR3 comprises 15 residues. Germline lookup yields CDR1 SSHAT and CDR2 FNYEAQ (reference sequence). This chain's CDR3 is CASSPRPGDYNEQFF. The CDR3 nucleotides are TGTGCTAGCAGCCCCAGACCAGGTGACTACAATGAGCAGTTCTTC.

The rearrangement links TRBV5-1 to TRBJ2-5, with D tentatively TRBD1 or TRBD2 (5 bases each). CDR1 SGHRS and CDR2 YFSETQ come from the germline V gene. V was clipped by 0 bases and J by 4 bases, with 10 bases between them. The CDR3 extends over 14 amino acids. CDR3 residues: CASSLAGPLETQYF. DNA for the CDR3: TGCGCCAGCAGCTTGGCGGGGCCCCTAGAGACCCAGTACTTC.

This rearrangement joins TRBV15 to TRBJ1-5; D is ambiguous. CDR3 size: 15 residues. V was pared by 5 bases and J by 1 base, with 12 bases between. Germline V gene lookup returns CDR1 LNHNV and CDR2 YYDKDF (reference sequence). The CDR3 coding sequence is TGTGCCACCAGCCGGGCCGGGGTGAGCAATCAGCCCCAGCATTTT. It translates to CATSRAGVSNQPQHF.

The CDR3 sequence: CASSESTGNEQFF. The DNA of the CDR3 is TGTGCCAGCAGTGAATCGACAGGGAATGAGCAGTTCTTC. The chain carries TRBV25-1 and TRBJ2-1; 7 positions agree with TRBD1. With V trimmed by 1 base and J by 7 bases, 1 base remained unmatched. This CDR3 has 13 residues. The germline V gene has CDR1 MGHDK and CDR2 SYGVNS.

The chain links TRBV5-6 to TRBJ1-3; D remains unclear. Germline-derived CDR1 and CDR2 are SGHDT and YYEEEE. V lost 1 base, J lost 0 bases, and 14 bases lay in between. There are 17 residues in the CDR3. The CDR3 loop reads CASSLQSTLRSGNTIYF. In nucleotides, the CDR3 is TGTGCCAGCAGCTTGCAATCGACGCTCCGCTCTGGAAACACCATATATTTT.

This rearrangement joins TRBV3-1 to TRBJ2-5; D call uncertain. The V end was cut by 2 bases, the J end by 4 bases, with 20 bases between. CDR1 is LGHDT and CDR2 is YNNKEL in the germline V gene (reference sequence). The CDR3 spans 17 residues. CDR3 residues: CASSQSGPGGGGETQYF. CDR3 in DNA: TGTGCCAGCAGCCAATCCGGACCGGGCGGCGGTGGAGAGACCCAGTACTTC.

The V call is TRBV7-2, the J call TRBJ2-5, with TRBD1 identical over 8 bases. The CDR3 consists of 16 residues. V dropped 1 base and J dropped 5; count of bases not matched to a gene: 9. Germline CDR1 SGHTA, CDR2 FQGNSA. The DNA for the CDR3 is TGTGCCAGCAGCTTAGGGCAGGGGGCCTTGTGGGAGACCCAGTACTTC. It is translated as CASSLGQGALWETQYF.

The chain has TRBV7-3 and TRBJ2-5, with 7 bases lining up with TRBD1. This CDR3 is built from 14 residues. Germline values: CDR1 SGHTA, CDR2 FQGTGA. V gave up 5 bases and J gave up 0 bases; unmatched junction bases: 3. The CDR3 protein is CASSATGNQETQYF. The DNA of the CDR3 is TGTGCCAGCAGCGCGACAGGGAACCAAGAGACCCAGTACTTC.

The chain joins TRBV7-9 to TRBJ1-2, with D unresolved. The length of the CDR3 is 10 residues. The V end was cut by 11 bases, the J end by 6 bases, with 10 bases between. CDR1 is SEHNR, CDR2 FQNEAQ, per germline (reference sequence). CDR3 residues: CAPSGDGYTF. The CDR3 DNA sequence: TGTGCCCCGAGCGGGGATGGCTACACCTTC.

This chain connects TRBV6-2 or TRBV6-3 to TRBJ2-1, with a weak D call TRBD2 (5 bases). Per the germline V gene, CDR1 is MNHEY and CDR2 is SVGEGT. The CDR3 spans 12 residues. The germline V and J ends were trimmed by 8 bases and 7 bases, with 12 bases remaining between them. In DNA form, the CDR3 reads TGTGCCAGCGGGAGTTTGAGGAATGAGCAGTTCTTC. It yields the protein CASGSLRNEQFF.

The chain couples TRBV7-9 to TRBJ2-1; 7 bases match TRBD2. The CDR3 extends over 15 amino acids. J lost 3 bases, V lost 5 bases, and 7 bases had no gene match. Germline V gene sequence: CDR1 SEHNR, CDR2 FQNEAQ (reference sequence). CDR3 bases: TGTGCCAGCAGCCCTTCGGCTAGCGGCTACAATGAGCAGTTCTTC. Amino acid sequence: CASSPSASGYNEQFF.

This clonotype was counted a single time. This CDR3 is CSVVDPGAYEQYF. Written as DNA, the CDR3 is TGCAGCGTGGTTGACCCCGGGGCCTACGAGCAGTACTTC. The chain recombines TRBV29-1 with TRBJ2-7; the D gene is possibly TRBD2 (5 bases). The germline gives CDR1 SQVTM, CDR2 ANQGSEA. With 6 bases removed from V and 2 bases from J, the gap between germline ends came to 14 bases. The CDR3 has 13 residues.

The chain is built from TRBV7-9 and TRBJ2-3; D is unresolved. Germline loops: CDR1 SEHNR, CDR2 FQNEAQ (reference sequence). The CDR3 length is 13 residues. The V and J ends lost 5 bases and 6 bases respectively, with 12 bases between them. In DNA, the CDR3 is TGTGCCAGCAGCCCCTCATTCGGCGATACGCAGTATTTT. Amino acids: CASSPSFGDTQYF. Full variable domain (remainder filled in from reference TRBV7-9 and TRBJ2-3): DTGVSQNPRHKITKRGQNVTFRCDPISEHNRLYWYRQTLGQGPEFLTYFQNEAQLEKSRLLSDRFSAERPKGSFSTLEIQRTEQGDSAMYLCASSPSFGDTQYFGPGTRLTVL.

CDR3 amino acids: CASSMAVSNQPQHF. The CDR3 region has the DNA TGTGCCAGTAGTATGGCAGTGAGCAATCAGCCCCAGCATTTT. The gene calls are TRBV19 and TRBJ1-5, with unresolved D. The germline V gene encodes CDR1 LNHDA and CDR2 SQIVND (reference sequence). Trimming shortened V by 3 bases and J by 1 base, and 7 bases separated the two germline ends. There are 14 residues in the CDR3.

This chain connects TRBV7-2 to TRBJ2-2; D is undetermined. V was trimmed by 5 bases and J by 8 bases, leaving 9 bases between them. Germline CDR1 reads SGHTA; CDR2 reads FQGNSA. The CDR3 covers 12 residues. CDR3 nucleotide sequence: TGTGCCAGCAGCCCCATCCGGGGGGAGCTGTTTTTT. This codes for CASSPIRGELFF. Variable domain in full (rest from reference TRBV7-2 and TRBJ2-2): GAGVSQSPSNKVTEKGKDVELRCDPISGHTALYWYRQSLGQGLEFLIYFQGNSAPDKSGLPSDRFSAERTGGSVSTLTIQRTQQEDSAVYLCASSPIRGELFFGEGSRLTVL.

This chain connects TRBV3-1 to TRBJ1-3, with D possibly matching TRBD1 (5 bases). Germline assignment: CDR1 LGHDT and CDR2 YNNKEL (reference sequence). The CDR3 consists of 13 residues. V shed 8 bases and J shed 8 bases, with 16 bases lying between them. The CDR3 bases are TGTGCCAGCGGCCGGGGTGGGGGACACACCATATATTTT. This sequence encodes CASGRGGGHTIYF.

The chain links TRBV7-2 to TRBJ2-2; D unclear. Trimming took 1 base from V and 5 from J, leaving 14 bases between them. The CDR3 runs to 16 residues. Germline values: CDR1 SGHTA, CDR2 FQGNSA. The CDR3 nucleotides read TGTGCCAGCAGCTTAGGGGCCCGCGGAAAGACCGGGGAGCTGTTTTTT. It codes for CASSLGARGKTGELFF.

The chain has TRBV3-1 and TRBJ2-5; unclear D gene. The CDR3 contains 12 residues. The V gene's germline CDR1 is LGHDT and CDR2 YNNKEL (reference sequence). Trimming shortened V by 2 bases and J by 8 bases, and 9 bases separated the two germline ends. CDR3 bases: TGTGCCAGCAGCCAAAGTCTCCTAACCCAGTACTTC. Its protein product is CASSQSLLTQYF.

The CDR3 region is CASSAGTGDVYTF. The CDR3 DNA is TGCGCCAGCAGCGCTGGGACAGGGGATGTCTACACCTTC. This sequence joins TRBV5-1 and TRBJ1-2, with 10 bases aligning to TRBD1. CDR1 and CDR2 (germline): SGHRS, YFSETQ. The CDR3 covers 13 residues. Trimming took 4 bases from V and 10 from J; bases not matched to a gene: 7. Drawing the rest from reference TRBV5-1 and TRBJ1-2, the complete variable domain is KAGVTQTPRYLIKTRGQQVTLSCSPISGHRSVSWYQQTPGQGLQFLFEYFSETQRNKGNFPGRFSGRQFSNSRSEMNVSTLELGDSALYLCASSAGTGDVYTFGSGTRLTVV.

This clonotype has only one observation. This rearrangement joins TRBV20-1 to TRBJ2-1; the match to TRBD2 covers 14 bases. Germline CDR1 DFQATT, CDR2 SNEGSKA (reference sequence). This CDR3 comprises 16 residues. V was pared by 6 bases and J by 4 bases, with 8 bases of the junction left unmatched. The CDR3: CSAEGLAGGAYNEQFF. In nucleotides, the CDR3 is TGCAGTGCGGAAGGACTAGCGGGGGGCGCTTACAATGAGCAGTTCTTC.

V is TRBV29-1 and J is TRBJ2-7; D may be TRBD1 (7 bases). The germline V gene has CDR1 SQVTM and CDR2 ANQGSEA. V was pared by 6 bases and J by 0 bases, with 12 bases between. The CDR3 spans 13 residues. DNA for the CDR3: TGCAGCGTGGGCGGGACAGTCTCCTACGAGCAGTACTTC. It is translated as CSVGGTVSYEQYF.

The rearrangement links TRBV20-1 to TRBJ2-5; D is possibly TRBD2 (6 bases). With 1 base removed from V and 1 base from J, the gap between germline ends came to 13 bases. The CDR3 length is 15 residues. The germline CDR1 and CDR2 sequences are DFQATT and SNEGSKA (reference sequence). The CDR3 region has the DNA TGCAGTGCTAGAGTTGCTAGCGCAGGCCAAGAGACCCAGTACTTC. This sequence encodes CSARVASAGQETQYF.

The V gene is TRBV5-1, the J gene TRBJ2-7, with a weak D call TRBD2 (6 bases). The CDR3 spans 14 residues. Germline V CDR1 and CDR2: SGHRS, YFSETQ. V was pared by 4 bases and J by 2 bases, with 13 bases between. CDR3 in amino acids: CASSVAASTYEQYF. The CDR3 DNA reads TGCGCCAGCAGCGTAGCGGCTTCTACCTACGAGCAGTACTTC. The whole variable domain, filled in from reference TRBV5-1 and TRBJ2-7, reads KAGVTQTPRYLIKTRGQQVTLSCSPISGHRSVSWYQQTPGQGLQFLFEYFSETQRNKGNFPGRFSGRQFSNSRSEMNVSTLELGDSALYLCASSVAASTYEQYFGPGTRLTVT.

The genes are TRBV12-3 or TRBV12-4 and TRBJ1-1; D is undetermined. There are 16 residues in the CDR3. V was clipped by 3 bases and J by 4 bases, with 18 bases between them. Here the CDR3 reads CASSFTYAGDRTEAFF. The CDR3 DNA reads as TGTGCCAGCAGTTTTACCTACGCGGGAGATCGCACTGAAGCTTTCTTT.